The 14 T cell receptor beta chains presented below share a single source sample, sequenced in a study of technical replicates of blood from a handful of donors. Clones were sequenced by immunoSEQ multiplex PCR, and TCRdb holds only the in-frame ones, with some missing. Counted here are some 12,000 clones, around 94% occurring once; the ten biggest clones make up over 6.5%. Sequenced sample: PBMCs. The receptors come from a human donor in good health.

The V and J genes are TRBV30 and TRBJ1-3; 8 nucleotides match TRBD1. The germline V gene encodes CDR1 GTSNPN and CDR2 SVGIG (reference sequence). Trimming took 3 bases from V and 8 from J; bases not matched to a gene: 6. This CDR3 is built from 13 residues. CDR3 protein: CAWSPGQGDTIYF. In DNA form, the CDR3 reads TGTGCCTGGAGCCCCGGACAGGGAGACACCATATATTTT.

This clone was counted a single time. The J gene is TRBJ1-3, the V gene TRBV6-5, with D possibly matching TRBD1 (5 bases). Per the germline V gene, CDR1 is MNHEY and CDR2 is SVGAGI. V was clipped by 2 bases and J by 4 bases, with 9 bases between them. The CDR3 is 14 residues long. The DNA of the CDR3 is TGTGCCAGCAGTTACGATAGGGGAGGAAACACCATATATTTT. Amino acid sequence: CASSYDRGGNTIYF.

V usage is TRBV6-5 and J usage is TRBJ2-7, with a weak D call TRBD1 (6 bases). From germline, CDR1 is MNHEY and CDR2 SVGAGI. The germline V and J ends were trimmed by 0 bases and 4 bases, with 10 bases remaining between them. The CDR3 loop spans 14 amino acids. The CDR3 loop is CASSYSQGLYEQYF. The CDR3 region has the DNA TGTGCCAGCAGTTACTCTCAGGGGTTATACGAGCAGTACTTC.

This clone was recorded once. The rearrangement uses TRBV19 and TRBJ1-5; 8 nucleotides align to TRBD1. Trimming cost V 7 bases and J 3 bases; bases outside gene matches: 5. Germline V lookup: CDR1 LNHDA, CDR2 SQIVND (reference sequence). This CDR3 has 14 amino acids. This CDR3 is CASTQGGLNQPQHF. The DNA for the CDR3 is TGTGCCAGTACACAGGGGGGGCTCAATCAGCCCCAGCATTTT. Full variable domain (remainder filled in from reference TRBV19 and TRBJ1-5): DGGITQSPKYLFRKEGQNVTLSCEQNLNHDAMYWYRQDPGQGLRLIYYSQIVNDFQKGDIAEGYSVSREKKESFPLTVTSAQKNPTAFYLCASTQGGLNQPQHFGDGTRLSIL.

The chain links TRBV5-1 to TRBJ2-7; 9 positions agree with TRBD2. Germline V gene lookup returns CDR1 SGHRS and CDR2 YFSETQ. With 0 bases clipped from V and 5 bases from J, the junction kept 9 bases outside the gene matches. This CDR3 spans 16 amino acids. The chain's CDR3 is CASSLVAGGPGDEQYF. The CDR3 DNA is TGCGCCAGCAGCTTGGTTGCGGGAGGGCCTGGGGACGAGCAGTACTTC.

The chain joins TRBV28 to TRBJ2-4, with 14 bases aligning to TRBD2. CDR1 and CDR2 from the germline V gene are MDHEN and SYDVKM. V dropped 6 bases and J dropped 0; count of bases not matched to a gene: 7. The CDR3 extends over 18 amino acids. CDR3 sequence (DNA): TGTGCCAGCAGCCCGGGACTAGCGGGAGAGCTAGCCAAAAACATTCAGTACTTC. This sequence encodes CASSPGLAGELAKNIQYF.

This chain joins TRBV2 and TRBJ2-1; TRBD2 agrees at 8 bases. The trim removed 4 bases at V and 6 bases at J, leaving 2 bases unmatched. There are 13 residues in the CDR3. The germline V gene has CDR1 SNHLY and CDR2 FYNNEI. The CDR3 loop reads CASSVLAGNEQFF. The CDR3 coding sequence is TGTGCCAGCAGTGTTCTAGCGGGCAATGAGCAGTTCTTC.

The V gene is TRBV10-2, the J gene TRBJ2-7; TRBD2 aligns across 7 bases. Germline CDR1 is WSHSY and CDR2 is SAAADI. The CDR3 loop spans 14 amino acids. V was pared by 4 bases and J by 2 bases, with 5 bases of the junction left unmatched. The CDR3 spells CASSGRELPYEQYF. CDR3 DNA sequence: TGCGCCAGCAGTGGGCGGGAGTTACCCTACGAGCAGTACTTC.

This sequence joins TRBV2 and TRBJ2-1; 11 bases map to TRBD2. Trimming took 4 bases from V and 7 from J; bases not matched to a gene: 12. Germline CDR1 and CDR2: SNHLY and FYNNEI. The CDR3 loop spans 17 amino acids. CDR3 in DNA: TGTGCCAGCAGTGCTGCTAGCGGGAGGTTTTTAGAAAATGAGCAGTTCTTC. Encoded protein: CASSAASGRFLENEQFF.

The V call is TRBV5-1, the J call TRBJ2-7, with 7 bases aligning to TRBD1. Germline V gives CDR1 SGHRS, CDR2 YFSETQ. V gave up 4 bases and J gave up 2 bases; unmatched junction bases: 9. This CDR3 has 15 amino acids. The CDR3 sequence: CASSVAGTVTYEQYF. DNA of the CDR3: TGCGCCAGCAGCGTAGCCGGGACAGTCACCTACGAGCAGTACTTC.

This sequence joins TRBV5-6 and TRBJ2-7; D might be TRBD1 (5 bases). Germline CDR1 SGHDT, CDR2 YYEEEE. CDR3 length: 14 amino acids. Trimming removed 4 bases at V and 2 bases at J, with 13 bases between. In nucleotides, the CDR3 is TGTGCCAGCAGCCCCGCCGCAGGGACCTACGAGCAGTACTTC. The encoded protein is CASSPAAGTYEQYF.

The genes are TRBV5-1 and TRBJ2-1; D remains unclear. Per the germline V gene, CDR1 is SGHRS and CDR2 is YFSETQ. V was clipped by 6 bases and J by 6 bases, with 16 bases between them. The CDR3 is 14 residues long. The CDR3, as DNA: TGCGCCAGCATGGTGGCTAGTACTACCAATGAGCAGTTCTTC. Its protein product is CASMVASTTNEQFF.

This clone has a handful of counts. The rearrangement joins TRBV7-9 to TRBJ1-1, with 7 bases identical to TRBD1. The CDR3 sequence is 12 residues long. V dropped 3 bases and J dropped 6; count of bases not matched to a gene: 1. Germline V gene lookup returns CDR1 SEHNR and CDR2 FQNEAQ (reference sequence). This CDR3 is CASSLGTAEAFF. DNA for the CDR3: TGTGCCAGCAGCTTGGGGACAGCTGAAGCTTTCTTT.

J is TRBJ2-7 and V is TRBV7-9; 10 bases are a match to TRBD2. The CDR3 is 15 residues long. J gave up 5 bases and V 3 bases, and 7 bases lay outside the gene matches. Germline-derived CDR1 and CDR2 are SEHNR and FQNEAQ (reference sequence). CDR3 nucleotide sequence: TGTGCCAGCAGCTTCACTAGCGGGACGTCTCACGAGCAGTACTTC. It codes for CASSFTSGTSHEQYF.